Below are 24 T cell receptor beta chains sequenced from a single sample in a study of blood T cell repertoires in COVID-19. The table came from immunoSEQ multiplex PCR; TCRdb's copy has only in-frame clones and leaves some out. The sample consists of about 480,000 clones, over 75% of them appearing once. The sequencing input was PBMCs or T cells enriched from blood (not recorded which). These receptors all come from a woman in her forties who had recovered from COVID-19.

The CDR3 loop is CASSMGTGGTEAFF. The DNA of the CDR3 is TGTGCCAGCTCCATGGGGACAGGAGGGACTGAAGCTTTCTTT. The chain is built from TRBV21-1 and TRBJ1-1; TRBD1 is taken as the D call from the table, unchecked against the DNA. TRBV21-1 represents a pseudogene. The CDR3 consists of 14 residues.

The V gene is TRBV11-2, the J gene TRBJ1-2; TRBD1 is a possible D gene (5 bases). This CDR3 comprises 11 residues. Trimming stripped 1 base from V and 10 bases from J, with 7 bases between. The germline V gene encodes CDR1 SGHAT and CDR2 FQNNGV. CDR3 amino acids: CASSLGGVYTF. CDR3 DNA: TGTGCCAGCAGCTTAGGGGGGGTCTACACCTTC.

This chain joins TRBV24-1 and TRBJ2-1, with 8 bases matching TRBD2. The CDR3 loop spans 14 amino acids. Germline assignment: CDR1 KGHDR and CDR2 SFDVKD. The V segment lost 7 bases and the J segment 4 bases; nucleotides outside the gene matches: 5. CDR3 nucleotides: TGTGCCACCAGCGCCGGGACTAGTTACAATGAGCAGTTCTTC. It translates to CATSAGTSYNEQFF.

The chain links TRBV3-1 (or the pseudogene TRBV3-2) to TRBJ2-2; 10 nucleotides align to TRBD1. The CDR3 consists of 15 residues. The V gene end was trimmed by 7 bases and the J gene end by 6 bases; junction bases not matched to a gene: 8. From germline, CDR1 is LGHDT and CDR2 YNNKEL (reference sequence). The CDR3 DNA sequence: TGTGCCAGCATCCCTAGACAGGGGGCTCCCGGGGAGCTGTTTTTT. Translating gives CASIPRQGAPGELFF.

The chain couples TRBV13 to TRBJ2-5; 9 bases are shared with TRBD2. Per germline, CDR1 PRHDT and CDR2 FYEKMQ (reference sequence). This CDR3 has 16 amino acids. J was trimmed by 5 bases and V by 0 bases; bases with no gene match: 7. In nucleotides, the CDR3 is TGTGCCAGCAGCTTAGGTTCTAGCGGGACATTTGAGACCCAGTACTTC. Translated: CASSLGSSGTFETQYF.

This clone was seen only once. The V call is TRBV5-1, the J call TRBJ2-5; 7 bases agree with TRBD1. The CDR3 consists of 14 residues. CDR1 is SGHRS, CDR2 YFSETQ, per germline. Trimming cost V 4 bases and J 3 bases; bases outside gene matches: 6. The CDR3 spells CASSPGQIEETQYF. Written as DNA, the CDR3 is TGCGCCAGCAGCCCGGGACAGATTGAAGAGACCCAGTACTTC.

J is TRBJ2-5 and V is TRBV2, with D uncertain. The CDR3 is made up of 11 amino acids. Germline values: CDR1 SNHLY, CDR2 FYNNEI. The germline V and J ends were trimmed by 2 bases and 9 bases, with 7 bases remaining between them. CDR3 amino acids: CASSETAAQYF. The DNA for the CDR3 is TGTGCCAGCAGTGAAACCGCGGCCCAGTACTTC. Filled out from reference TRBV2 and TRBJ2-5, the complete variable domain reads EPEVTQTPSHQVTQMGQEVILRCVPISNHLYFYWYRQILGQKVEFLVSFYNNEISEKSEIFDDQFSVERPDGSNFTLKIRSTKLEDSAMYFCASSETAAQYFGPGTRLLVL.

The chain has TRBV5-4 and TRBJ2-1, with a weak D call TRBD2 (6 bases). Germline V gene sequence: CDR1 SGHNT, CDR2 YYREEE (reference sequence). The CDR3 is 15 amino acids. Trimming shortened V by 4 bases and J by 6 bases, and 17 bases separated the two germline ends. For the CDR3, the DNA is TGTGCCAGCAGCCCCTTCGCGCGGGATCTCAATGAGCAGTTCTTC. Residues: CASSPFARDLNEQFF.

The CDR3 nucleotides are TGTGCCAGTAGTTGGGCAGCTCAAGAGACCCAGTACTTC. As protein: CASSWAAQETQYF. The J gene is TRBJ2-5, the V gene TRBV19, with D unresolved. The CDR3 contains 13 residues. With 5 bases removed from V and 2 bases from J, the gap between germline ends came to 9 bases. From germline, CDR1 is LNHDA and CDR2 SQIVND (reference sequence).

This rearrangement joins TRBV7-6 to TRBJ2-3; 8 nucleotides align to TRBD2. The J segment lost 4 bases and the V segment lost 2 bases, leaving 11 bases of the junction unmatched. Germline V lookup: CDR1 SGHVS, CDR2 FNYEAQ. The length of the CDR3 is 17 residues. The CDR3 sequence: CASSLYGTRELADTQYF. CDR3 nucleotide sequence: TGTGCCAGCAGCTTATACGGGACTAGGGAGTTAGCAGATACGCAGTATTTT.

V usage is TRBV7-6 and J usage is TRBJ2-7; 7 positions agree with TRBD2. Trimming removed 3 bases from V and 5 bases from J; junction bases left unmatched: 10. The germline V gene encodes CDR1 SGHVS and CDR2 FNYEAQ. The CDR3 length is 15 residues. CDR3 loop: CASSLNQLAYHEQYF. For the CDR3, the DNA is TGTGCCAGCAGCTTGAATCAACTAGCGTACCACGAGCAGTACTTC.

This chain's CDR3 is CASSMEGPYSGANVLTF. In DNA form, the CDR3 reads TGTGCCAGTAGTATGGAGGGGCCGTACTCTGGGGCCAACGTCCTGACTTTC. The chain is built from TRBV19 and TRBJ2-6, with D tentatively TRBD2 (6 bases). Deletions cut 3 bases from V and 0 bases from J, with 12 bases between. CDR3 length: 17 amino acids. Germline CDR1 and CDR2: LNHDA and SQIVND (reference sequence).

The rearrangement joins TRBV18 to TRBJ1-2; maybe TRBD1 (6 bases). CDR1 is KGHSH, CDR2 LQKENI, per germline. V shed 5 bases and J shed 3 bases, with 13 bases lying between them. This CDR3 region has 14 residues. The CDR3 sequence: CASSERTEDYGYTF. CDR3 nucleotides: TGTGCCAGCTCAGAACGGACAGAGGACTATGGCTACACCTTC.

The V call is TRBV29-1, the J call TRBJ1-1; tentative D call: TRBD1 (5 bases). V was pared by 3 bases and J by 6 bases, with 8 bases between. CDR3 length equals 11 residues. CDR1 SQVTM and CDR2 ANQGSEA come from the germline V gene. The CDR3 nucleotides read TGCAGCGTTGAGGGAGGGGCTGAAGCTTTCTTT. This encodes CSVEGGAEAFF.

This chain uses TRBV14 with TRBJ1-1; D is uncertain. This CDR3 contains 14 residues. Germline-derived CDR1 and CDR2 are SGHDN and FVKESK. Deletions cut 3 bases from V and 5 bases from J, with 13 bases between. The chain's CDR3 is CASSQGVVVTEAFF. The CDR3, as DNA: TGTGCCAGCAGCCAGGGCGTCGTGGTTACTGAAGCTTTCTTT.

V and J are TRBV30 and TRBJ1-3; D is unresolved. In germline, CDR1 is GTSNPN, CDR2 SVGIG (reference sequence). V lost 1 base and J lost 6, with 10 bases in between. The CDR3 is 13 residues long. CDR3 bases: TGTGCCTGGAGTGCCAGGCAAAAAAACACCATATATTTT. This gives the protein CAWSARQKNTIYF.

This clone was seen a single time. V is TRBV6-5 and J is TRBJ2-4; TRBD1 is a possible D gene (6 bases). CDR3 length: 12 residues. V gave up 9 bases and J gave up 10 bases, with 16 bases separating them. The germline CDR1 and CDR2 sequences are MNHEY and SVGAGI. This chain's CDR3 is CASRTGTTIQYF. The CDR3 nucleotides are TGTGCCAGTAGAACCGGGACAACAATTCAGTACTTC.

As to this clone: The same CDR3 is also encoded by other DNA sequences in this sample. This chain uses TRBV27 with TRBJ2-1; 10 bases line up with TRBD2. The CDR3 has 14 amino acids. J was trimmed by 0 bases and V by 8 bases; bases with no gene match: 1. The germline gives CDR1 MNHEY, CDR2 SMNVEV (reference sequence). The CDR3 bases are TGTGCCAGCTCTAGCGGGAGCTCCTACAATGAGCAGTTCTTC. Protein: CASSSGSSYNEQFF.

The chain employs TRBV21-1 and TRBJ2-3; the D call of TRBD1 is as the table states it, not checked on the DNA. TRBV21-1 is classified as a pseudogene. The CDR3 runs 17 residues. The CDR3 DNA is TGTGCCAGCAGCGACCCTAAGACAGGGTTCAGCACAGATACGCAGTATTTT. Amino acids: CASSDPKTGFSTDTQYF.

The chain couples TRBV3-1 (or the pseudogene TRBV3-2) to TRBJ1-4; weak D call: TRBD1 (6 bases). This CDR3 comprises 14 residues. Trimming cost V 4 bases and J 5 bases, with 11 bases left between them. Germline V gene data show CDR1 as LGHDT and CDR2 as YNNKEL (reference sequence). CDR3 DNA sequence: TGTGCCAGCAGCCTTACAGGGAACAATGAAAAACTGTTTTTT. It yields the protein CASSLTGNNEKLFF.

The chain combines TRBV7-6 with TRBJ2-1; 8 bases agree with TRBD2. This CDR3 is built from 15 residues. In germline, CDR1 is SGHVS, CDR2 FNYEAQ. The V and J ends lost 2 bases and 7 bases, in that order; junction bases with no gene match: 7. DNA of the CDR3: TGTGCCAGCAGCTTATACCGGGAGCGGGGGAATGAGCAGTTCTTC. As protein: CASSLYRERGNEQFF.

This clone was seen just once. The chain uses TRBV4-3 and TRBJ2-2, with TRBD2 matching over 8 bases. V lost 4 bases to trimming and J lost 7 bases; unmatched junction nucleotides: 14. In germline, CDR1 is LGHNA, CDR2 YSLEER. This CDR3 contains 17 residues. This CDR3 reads CASSPRALAGGFGELFF. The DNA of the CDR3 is TGCGCCAGCAGCCCCCGAGCCCTGGCGGGAGGTTTCGGGGAGCTGTTTTTT.

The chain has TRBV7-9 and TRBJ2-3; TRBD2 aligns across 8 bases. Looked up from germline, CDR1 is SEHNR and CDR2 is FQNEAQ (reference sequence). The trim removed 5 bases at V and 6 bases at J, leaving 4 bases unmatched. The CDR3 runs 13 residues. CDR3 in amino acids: CASSTSGSDTQYF. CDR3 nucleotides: TGTGCCAGCAGCACCAGCGGGAGTGATACGCAGTATTTT.

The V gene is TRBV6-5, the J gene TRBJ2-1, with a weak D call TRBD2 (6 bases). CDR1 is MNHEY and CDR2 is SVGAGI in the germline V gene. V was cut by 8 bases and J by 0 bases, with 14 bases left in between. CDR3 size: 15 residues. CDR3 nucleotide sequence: TGTGCCAGCGGGGCTAGCGTTAGCTCCTACAATGAGCAGTTCTTC. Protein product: CASGASVSSYNEQFF.